What follows are 20 T cell receptor beta chains derived from one specimen sequenced in a study of OX40 agonist ivuxolimab in advanced cancers. Data came from immunoSEQ multiplex PCR; TCRdb stores just in-frame clones and leaves some out. The data contain roughly 34,000 clones, around 80% of them seen just once; the ten biggest clones take up roughly 2.5%. Sequenced material: CD4+ or CD8+ T cells sorted from blood, taken in a trial of the OX40 agonist ivuxolimab. These TCRs come from an adult with an advanced solid tumor such as melanoma, head and neck, liver or kidney cancer.

The J gene is TRBJ2-1, the V gene TRBV11-2; 7 bases are a match to TRBD2. After removal of 1 base from V and 7 bases from J, the junction contained 13 bases not matched to a gene. CDR3 length: 17 residues. Germline CDR1 and CDR2: SGHAT and FQNNGV. The CDR3 spells CASSLVRDPGGLNEQFF. The DNA of the CDR3 is TGTGCCAGCAGCTTAGTAAGGGACCCCGGGGGACTAAATGAGCAGTTCTTC.

The V and J genes are TRBV5-4 and TRBJ2-1; D might be TRBD2 (5 bases). CDR1 is SGHNT, CDR2 YYREEE, per germline (reference sequence). CDR3 size: 15 residues. V shed 3 bases and J shed 4 bases, with 14 bases lying between them. In DNA form, the CDR3 reads TGTGCCAGCAGCTCGGACCCCGGACTGTACAATGAGCAGTTCTTC. It is translated as CASSSDPGLYNEQFF.

This rearrangement joins TRBV7-3 to TRBJ1-3, with D possibly being TRBD1 (5 bases). This CDR3 has 16 residues. Germline CDR1 reads SGHTA; CDR2 reads FQGTGA. The V end was cut by 4 bases, the J end by 4 bases, with 17 bases between. CDR3 nucleotides: TGTGCCAGCAGCTCGGAACCCGGGGGTACCGGAAACACCATATATTTT. Encoded protein: CASSSEPGGTGNTIYF.

This chain links TRBV7-2 with TRBJ1-6, with TRBD1 as a possible D gene (5 bases). The germline V and J ends were trimmed by 0 bases and 6 bases, with 9 bases remaining between them. Germline V gene sequence: CDR1 SGHTA, CDR2 FQGNSA. This CDR3 is built from 15 residues. The chain's CDR3 is CASSLAQGGNSPLHF. Written as DNA, the CDR3 is TGTGCCAGCAGCTTAGCTCAGGGAGGTAATTCACCCCTCCACTTT.

The V and J genes are TRBV5-8 and TRBJ2-3, with unresolved D. Germline values: CDR1 SGHTS, CDR2 YDEGEE. With 8 bases removed from V and 3 bases from J, the gap between germline ends came to 7 bases. This CDR3 region has 11 residues. The CDR3 nucleotides are TGTGCCAGTACCCGAACAGATACGCAGTATTTT. Encoded protein: CASTRTDTQYF.

The V call is TRBV11-2, the J call TRBJ2-2; 12 positions agree with TRBD2. Germline V CDR1 and CDR2: SGHAT, FQNNGV. Unmatched junction bases numbered 3, after V lost 5 bases and J lost 5 bases. This CDR3 has 15 amino acids. CDR3 region: CASSLAGGLTGELFF. DNA of the CDR3: TGTGCCAGCAGCCTAGCGGGGGGGTTAACCGGGGAGCTGTTTTTT.

The CDR3 loop reads CASSLDRGKEKLFF. CDR3 nucleotides: TGTGCCAGCAGCTTAGACAGGGGCAAGGAAAAACTGTTTTTT. V usage is TRBV7-6 and J usage is TRBJ1-4, with 7 bases aligning to TRBD1. The CDR3 extends over 14 amino acids. V lost 1 base, J lost 8 bases, and 4 bases stayed unmatched. Germline values: CDR1 SGHVS, CDR2 FNYEAQ.

The chain links TRBV9 to TRBJ2-3; D not resolved. Germline V gene sequence: CDR1 SGDLS, CDR2 YYNGEE. Trimming removed 1 base at V and 2 bases at J, with 11 bases between. The CDR3 is made up of 15 amino acids. CDR3 DNA sequence: TGTGCCAGCAGCGTAACCAGACAAACCACAGATACGCAGTATTTT. This gives the protein CASSVTRQTTDTQYF.

CDR3 in amino acids: CASSFRQENTGELFF. As DNA, the CDR3 is TGTGCCAGCAGTTTCCGACAGGAGAACACCGGGGAGCTGTTTTTT. The chain links TRBV6-9 to TRBJ2-2; maybe TRBD1 (6 bases). Germline loops: CDR1 MNHGY, CDR2 SVAAGI. This CDR3 is built from 15 residues. With 4 bases removed from V and 1 base from J, the gap between germline ends came to 10 bases.

On this clone itself: The same CDR3 is also encoded by other DNA sequences in this sample. The chain joins TRBV6-5 to TRBJ2-7; TRBD1 might be the D (6 bases). The CDR3 runs to 13 residues. In germline, CDR1 is MNHEY, CDR2 SVGAGI. V was shortened by 2 bases and J by 3 bases, with 8 bases between the two germline ends. The CDR3 sequence: CASSYSRGYEQYF. CDR3 coding DNA: TGTGCCAGCAGTTACAGCAGGGGCTACGAGCAGTACTTC.

The chain links TRBV5-1 to TRBJ2-7; 9 bases fit TRBD1. After removal of 4 bases from V and 6 bases from J, the junction contained 8 bases not matched to a gene. CDR1 and CDR2 from the germline V gene are SGHRS and YFSETQ. CDR3 length: 14 amino acids. This CDR3 reads CASSAGRQGGEQYF. The CDR3, as DNA: TGCGCCAGCAGCGCCGGCCGACAGGGGGGCGAGCAGTACTTC.

The chain joins TRBV7-2 to TRBJ1-2, with D tentatively TRBD1 (5 bases). The CDR3 sequence is 13 residues long. V lost 1 base, J lost 4 bases, and 7 bases lay in between. The germline V gene encodes CDR1 SGHTA and CDR2 FQGNSA. CDR3 in amino acids: CASSLGGGYGYTF. CDR3 nucleotide sequence: TGTGCCAGCAGCTTAGGGGGGGGCTATGGCTACACCTTC.

V usage is TRBV5-1 and J usage is TRBJ1-6; weak D call: TRBD1 (6 bases). The ends were cut back, 0 bases at V and 8 bases at J, with 12 bases in the middle. This CDR3 contains 15 residues. Per germline, CDR1 SGHRS and CDR2 YFSETQ. The DNA of the CDR3 is TGCGCCAGCAGCTTGGTGGGGGCTCCGGATTCACCCCTCCACTTT. As protein: CASSLVGAPDSPLHF.

This sequence joins TRBV14 and TRBJ2-1; either TRBD1 or TRBD2 may fit D (5 bases each). The germline V and J ends were trimmed by 2 bases and 3 bases, with 11 bases remaining between them. The germline gives CDR1 SGHDN, CDR2 FVKESK. The length of the CDR3 is 15 residues. As DNA, the CDR3 is TGTGCCAGCAGCCAAATTCATGGGGGCTACAATGAGCAGTTCTTC. Translating gives CASSQIHGGYNEQFF.

This chain joins TRBV28 and TRBJ2-7; 9 positions match TRBD2. CDR3 length equals 14 residues. With 3 bases clipped from V and 3 bases from J, the junction kept 3 bases outside the gene matches. The germline V gene has CDR1 MDHEN and CDR2 SYDVKM. The CDR3 reads CASSLGTSSYEQYF. The CDR3 region has the DNA TGTGCCAGCAGTTTGGGGACTAGCAGCTACGAGCAGTACTTC.

The chain carries TRBV14 and TRBJ1-4; 8 bases are shared with TRBD1. The CDR3 totals 16 residues. The germline gives CDR1 SGHDN, CDR2 FVKESK. Trimming cost V 1 base and J 7 bases; bases outside gene matches: 8. The CDR3 nucleotides are TGTGCCAGCAGCCAAGGAGGCAGGGGGCTGGGTGAAAAACTGTTTTTT. This encodes CASSQGGRGLGEKLFF.

The gene calls are TRBV5-1 and TRBJ1-3; the D is unclear. Germline loops: CDR1 SGHRS, CDR2 YFSETQ. V was pared by 0 bases and J by 4 bases, with 8 bases between. CDR3 length: 14 amino acids. The CDR3 nucleotides are TGCGCCAGCAGCTTGGCATCTTCCGGAAACACCATATATTTT. It specifies CASSLASSGNTIYF.

The CDR3 nucleotides read TGTGCCAGCAGCCTATTAGCGGGAGGGCTGTTCTTC. Translation: CASSLLAGGLFF. The V and J genes are TRBV7-2 and TRBJ2-1, with 11 bases fitting TRBD2. Germline V gene data show CDR1 as SGHTA and CDR2 as FQGNSA. The CDR3 has 12 amino acids. The V gene end was trimmed by 5 bases and the J gene end by 15 bases; junction bases not matched to a gene: 6.

This chain links TRBV27 with TRBJ1-2, with 10 bases aligning to TRBD1. This CDR3 comprises 14 residues. Germline values: CDR1 MNHEY, CDR2 SMNVEV (reference sequence). With V trimmed by 6 bases and J by 2 bases, 3 bases remained unmatched. This CDR3 is CASRPGQGNYGYTF. DNA for the CDR3: TGTGCCAGCAGACCGGGACAGGGGAACTATGGCTACACCTTC.

The chain uses TRBV27 and TRBJ1-5; 7 nucleotides align to TRBD1. The trim removed 2 bases at V and 5 bases at J, leaving 3 bases unmatched. There are 14 residues in the CDR3. Per the germline V gene, CDR1 is MNHEY and CDR2 is SMNVEV (reference sequence). This chain's CDR3 is CASSLNRGDQPQHF. CDR3 in DNA: TGTGCCAGCAGTTTAAACAGGGGCGATCAGCCCCAGCATTTT.